This TCR beta chain originates from a study of T-cell memory formation after mild COVID-19. The germline V and J ends were trimmed by 0 bases and 10 bases, with 11 bases remaining between them. Germline lookup yields CDR1 LGHDT and CDR2 YNNKEL (reference sequence). The CDR3 totals 13 residues. TCRdb itself ran the 5' RACE reads through MiXCR, one entry per CDR3 protein. The sample carries approximately 180,000 distinct CDR3 sequences, roughly 17% recorded once. This clonotype has only a few counts. The source material was PBMCs or a T cell subset sorted from them (not recorded which). This chain connects TRBV3-1 to TRBJ2-3; TRBD2 might be the D (6 bases). This clonotype was sampled from an adult woman who had mild COVID-19 (a few samples of this study predate the infection). Cell type and time point are not known. The CDR3, as DNA: TGTGCCAGCAGCCAAGATCCCGGGACTCCGCAGTATTTT. Its protein is CASSQDPGTPQYF.